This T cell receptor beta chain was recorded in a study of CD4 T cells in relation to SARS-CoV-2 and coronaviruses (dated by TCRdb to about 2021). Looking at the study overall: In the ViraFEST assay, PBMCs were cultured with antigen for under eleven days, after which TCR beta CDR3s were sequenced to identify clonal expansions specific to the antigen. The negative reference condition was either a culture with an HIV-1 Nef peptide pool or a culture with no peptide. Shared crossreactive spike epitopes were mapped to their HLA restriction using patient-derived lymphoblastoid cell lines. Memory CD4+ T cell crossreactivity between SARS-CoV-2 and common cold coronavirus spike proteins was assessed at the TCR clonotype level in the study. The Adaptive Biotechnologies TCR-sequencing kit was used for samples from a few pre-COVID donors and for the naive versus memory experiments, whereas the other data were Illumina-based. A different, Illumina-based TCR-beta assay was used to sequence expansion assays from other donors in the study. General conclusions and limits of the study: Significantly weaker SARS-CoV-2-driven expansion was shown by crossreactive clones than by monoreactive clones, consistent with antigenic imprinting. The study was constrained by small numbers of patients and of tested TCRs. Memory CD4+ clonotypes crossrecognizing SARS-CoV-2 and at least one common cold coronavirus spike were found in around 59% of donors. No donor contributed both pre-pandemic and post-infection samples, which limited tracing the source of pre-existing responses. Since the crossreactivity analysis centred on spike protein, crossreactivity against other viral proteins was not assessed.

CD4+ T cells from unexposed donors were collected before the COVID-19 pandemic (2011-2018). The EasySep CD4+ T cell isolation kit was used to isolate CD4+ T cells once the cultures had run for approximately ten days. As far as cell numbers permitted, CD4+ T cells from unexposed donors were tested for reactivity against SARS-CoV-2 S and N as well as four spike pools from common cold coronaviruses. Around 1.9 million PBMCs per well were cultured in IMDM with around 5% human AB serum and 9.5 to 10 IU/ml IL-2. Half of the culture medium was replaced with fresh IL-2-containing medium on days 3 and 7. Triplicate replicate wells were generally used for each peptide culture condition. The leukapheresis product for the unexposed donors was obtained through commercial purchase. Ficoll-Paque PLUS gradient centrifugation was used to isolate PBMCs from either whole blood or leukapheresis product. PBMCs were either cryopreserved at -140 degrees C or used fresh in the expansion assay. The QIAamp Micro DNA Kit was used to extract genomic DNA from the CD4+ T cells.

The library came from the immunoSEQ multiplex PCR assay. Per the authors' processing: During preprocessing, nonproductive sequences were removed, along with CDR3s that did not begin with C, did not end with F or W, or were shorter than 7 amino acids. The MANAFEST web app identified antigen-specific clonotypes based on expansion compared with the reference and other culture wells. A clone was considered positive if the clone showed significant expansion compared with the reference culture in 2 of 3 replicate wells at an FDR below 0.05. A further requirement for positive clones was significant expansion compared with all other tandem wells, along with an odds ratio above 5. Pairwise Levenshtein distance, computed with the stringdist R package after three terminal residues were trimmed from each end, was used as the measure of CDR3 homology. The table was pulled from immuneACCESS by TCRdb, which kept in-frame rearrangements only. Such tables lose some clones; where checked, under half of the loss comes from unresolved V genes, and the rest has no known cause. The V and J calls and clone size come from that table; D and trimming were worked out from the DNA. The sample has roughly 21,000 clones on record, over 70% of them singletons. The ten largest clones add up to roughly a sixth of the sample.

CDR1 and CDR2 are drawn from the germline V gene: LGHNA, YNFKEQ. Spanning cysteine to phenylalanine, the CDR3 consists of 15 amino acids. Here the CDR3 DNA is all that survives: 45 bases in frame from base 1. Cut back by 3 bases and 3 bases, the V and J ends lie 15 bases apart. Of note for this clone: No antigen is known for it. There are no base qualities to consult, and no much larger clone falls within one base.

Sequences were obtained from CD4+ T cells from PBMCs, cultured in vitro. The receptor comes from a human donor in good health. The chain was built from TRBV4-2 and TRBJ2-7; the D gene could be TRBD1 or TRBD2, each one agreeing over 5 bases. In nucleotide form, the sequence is TGTGCCAGCAGCCAGCAAGGGGACGGGTACTACGAGCAGTACTTC. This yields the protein CASSQQGDGYYEQYF.